The 29 T cell receptor beta chains below all came from one sample that was sequenced in a study of T cells in narcolepsy. The repertoire was sequenced with immunoSEQ multiplex PCR; TCRdb's copy has only in-frame clones and lacks some. This table holds about 22,000 clones, around 81% found once. The specimen sequenced was memory (CD45RA-) CD4+ T cells from blood. These receptors all come from a human donor in good health.

The rearrangement links TRBV10-3 to TRBJ2-5; 9 bases agree with TRBD1. The J call is in doubt because the DNA end fits TRBJ2-7 better. The CDR3 has 15 amino acids. Per the germline V gene, CDR1 is ENHRY and CDR2 is SYGVKD. Here the CDR3 reads CAISEGQGSFAEQYF. As DNA, the CDR3 is TGTGCCATCAGTGAGGGACAGGGGAGTTTTGCCGAGCAGTACTTC.

The chain carries TRBV9 and TRBJ2-3; 11 nucleotides align to TRBD2. The CDR3 runs 16 residues. Germline-derived CDR1 and CDR2 are SGDLS and YYNGEE. V shed 0 bases, J shed 6 bases, and the junction held 6 bases outside the gene matches. In DNA form, the CDR3 reads TGTGCCAGCAGCGTAGCTCTAGCGGGGGGAATGGATACGCAGTATTTT. Amino acids: CASSVALAGGMDTQYF.

This clone was observed a few times. V usage is TRBV6-4 and J usage is TRBJ2-7; D gene unclear. V was cut by 2 bases and J by 6 bases, with 8 bases left in between. The CDR3 length is 12 residues. Germline V gives CDR1 MRHNA, CDR2 SNTAGT. CDR3 loop: CASSDIRPEQYF. As DNA, the CDR3 is TGTGCCAGCAGTGACATACGTCCCGAGCAGTACTTC.

This chain links TRBV10-1 with TRBJ2-1, with TRBD2 identical over 7 bases. CDR1 and CDR2 (germline): WNHNN, SYGVQD (reference sequence). The CDR3 runs 15 residues. V lost 3 bases, J lost 7 bases, and 9 bases stayed unmatched. The CDR3 DNA follows: TGCGCCAGCAGTGAATGGTCAGCGCGGGGGAATGAGCAGTTCTTC. Protein sequence: CASSEWSARGNEQFF.

V usage is TRBV10-3 and J usage is TRBJ2-5; D remains ambiguous. CDR1 ENHRY and CDR2 SYGVKD come from the germline V gene. The CDR3 is 12 residues long. Trimming shortened V by 8 bases and J by 3 bases, and 10 bases separated the two germline ends. CDR3 nucleotides: TGTGCCATCGCGGCGCGAGAAGAGACCCAGTACTTC. It encodes CAIAAREETQYF.

This clone was seen once. The chain carries TRBV10-2 and TRBJ2-1; the D is unclear. With 7 bases removed from V and 0 bases from J, the gap between germline ends came to 10 bases. This CDR3 has 14 amino acids. Germline V lookup: CDR1 WSHSY, CDR2 SAAADI. The CDR3 DNA reads TGCGCCAGCACGCCGGTGAACTCCTACAATGAGCAGTTCTTC. It translates to CASTPVNSYNEQFF.

The chain links TRBV5-6 to TRBJ1-1; D not certain. CDR1 and CDR2 from the germline V gene are SGHDT and YYEEEE. The CDR3 runs 14 residues. Trimming pared 0 bases from V and 9 bases from J, leaving 15 bases between. CDR3 region: CASSLVTSTTKAFF. The CDR3 DNA is TGTGCCAGCAGCTTGGTTACCAGTACGACGAAAGCTTTCTTT.

The chain couples TRBV5-4 to TRBJ2-1; D call uncertain. The CDR3 runs to 15 residues. V gave up 4 bases and J gave up 0 bases, with 11 bases separating them. Per germline, CDR1 SGHNT and CDR2 YYREEE (reference sequence). As DNA, the CDR3 is TGTGCCAGCAGCCCCGCTCCCGACTCCTACAATGAGCAGTTCTTC. It is translated as CASSPAPDSYNEQFF.

The V and J genes are TRBV4-1 and TRBJ1-4, with 7 nucleotides matching TRBD1. Germline lookup yields CDR1 MGHRA and CDR2 YSYEKL. CDR3 length: 18 amino acids. V shed 4 bases and J 3 bases; nucleotides not matched to a gene: 14. The CDR3 protein is CASSLQGQSRAPNEKLFF. In nucleotides, the CDR3 is TGCGCCAGCAGCCTACAGGGACAGTCCCGCGCCCCTAATGAAAAACTGTTTTTT.

This chain uses TRBV2 with TRBJ1-1; TRBD1 agrees at 7 bases. The V gene's germline CDR1 is SNHLY and CDR2 FYNNEI. This CDR3 spans 14 amino acids. V lost 7 bases, J lost 1 base, and 6 bases stayed unmatched. CDR3 DNA sequence: TGTGCCAGCACCCAGGGGGGGAGGAACACTGAAGCTTTCTTT. Amino acids: CASTQGGRNTEAFF.

The chain recombines TRBV7-9 with TRBJ1-3, with unresolved D. Germline CDR1 SEHNR, CDR2 FQNEAQ (reference sequence). The ends were cut back, 5 bases at V and 9 bases at J, with 17 bases in the middle. This CDR3 contains 14 residues. CDR3 bases: TGTGCCAGCAGCCAACGGACGGCTAGGGCCACCATATATTTT. Translated: CASSQRTARATIYF.

The chain couples TRBV6-5 to TRBJ2-7; D ambiguous. Germline V CDR1 and CDR2: MNHEY, SVGAGI. The V gene lost 8 bases and the J gene lost 1 base, with 12 bases spanning the gap. The CDR3 extends over 13 amino acids. As DNA, the CDR3 is TGTGCCAGCCGACCCCCCGTATCCTACGAGCAGTACTTC. Residues: CASRPPVSYEQYF.

The chain joins TRBV6-1 to TRBJ1-2; maybe TRBD1 (5 bases). Trimming pared 7 bases from V and 7 bases from J, leaving 10 bases between. CDR3 length: 11 residues. Per germline, CDR1 MNHNS and CDR2 SASEGT. In DNA form, the CDR3 reads TGTGCCAGCACCCAGGGAGGTGGCTACACCTTC. This translates into CASTQGGGYTF.

DNA for the CDR3: TGCGCCAGCAGCCCTAGCACAGCCTATGGCTACACCTTC. This encodes CASSPSTAYGYTF. The chain uses TRBV5-1 and TRBJ1-2, with unresolved D. The ends were cut back, 4 bases at V and 4 bases at J, with 11 bases in the middle. The CDR3 totals 13 residues. CDR1 is SGHRS and CDR2 is YFSETQ in the germline V gene.

The chain joins TRBV19 to TRBJ2-4; D is unclear. The V gene's germline CDR1 is LNHDA and CDR2 SQIVND (reference sequence). There are 13 residues in the CDR3. V lost 1 base and J 7 bases, leaving 8 bases between the germline ends. CDR3 nucleotides: TGTGCCAGTAGTATAGGCGGACGGAACATTCAGTACTTC. It yields the protein CASSIGGRNIQYF.

Written as DNA, the CDR3 is TGTGCCAGCAGCGTAGGATCGGGGGGGTACCAAGAGACCCAGTACTTC. Encoded protein: CASSVGSGGYQETQYF. This chain connects TRBV9 to TRBJ2-5; 8 bases are a match to TRBD2. Germline loops: CDR1 SGDLS, CDR2 YYNGEE. V was pared by 0 bases and J by 0 bases, with 4 bases of the junction left unmatched. This CDR3 comprises 16 residues.

CDR3 coding DNA: TGTGCCAGCTCACCGGGAGACAGTAACTATGGCTACACCTTC. This gives the protein CASSPGDSNYGYTF. The chain carries TRBV18 and TRBJ1-2; the D gene is possibly TRBD1 (5 bases). Per the germline V gene, CDR1 is KGHSH and CDR2 is LQKENI. The CDR3 totals 14 residues. Trimming removed 3 bases from V and 1 base from J, with 9 bases in between.

The V and J genes are TRBV2 and TRBJ2-2; 8 nucleotides line up with TRBD1. From germline, CDR1 is SNHLY and CDR2 FYNNEI. The CDR3 has 15 residues. The V segment lost 6 bases and the J segment 5 bases; nucleotides outside the gene matches: 8. CDR3: CASSQGQEGTGELFF. The CDR3 region has the DNA TGTGCCAGCAGCCAGGGACAGGAAGGGACCGGGGAGCTGTTTTTT.

The V and J genes are TRBV11-1 and TRBJ2-7; possibly TRBD2 for D (5 bases). The CDR3 covers 13 residues. V lost 3 bases to trimming and J lost 7 bases, with 13 bases between them. Germline V CDR1 and CDR2: SGHAT, FQDESV (reference sequence). The CDR3 loop reads CASSLGLGREQYF. The CDR3 coding sequence is TGTGCCAGCAGCTTGGGGTTAGGGAGAGAGCAGTACTTC.

About this clone itself: Other DNA sequences of this sample code for an identical CDR3. This sequence joins TRBV10-2 and TRBJ1-2, with no clear D. Per the germline V gene, CDR1 is WSHSY and CDR2 is SAAADI. V lost 2 bases, J lost 5 bases, and 9 bases lay in between. The CDR3 extends over 13 amino acids. The CDR3 protein is CASSEVGYYGYTF. In DNA form, the CDR3 reads TGCGCCAGCAGTGAGGTTGGGTATTATGGCTACACCTTC.

J is TRBJ2-5 and V is TRBV5-1; TRBD2 might be the D (5 bases). Germline CDR1 is SGHRS and CDR2 is YFSETQ. The V end was cut by 2 bases, the J end by 3 bases, with 8 bases between. The CDR3 runs 13 residues. CDR3 in DNA: TGCGCCAGCAGCTTCGTCGGGGAAGAGACCCAGTACTTC. Amino acid sequence: CASSFVGEETQYF.

V and J are TRBV2 and TRBJ2-5; the match to TRBD2 covers 10 bases. From germline, CDR1 is SNHLY and CDR2 FYNNEI. This CDR3 comprises 16 residues. Trimming removed 6 bases from V and 1 base from J; junction bases left unmatched: 8. Here the CDR3 reads CASRKESGGVQETQYF. The CDR3 DNA is TGTGCCAGCAGGAAGGAGAGCGGGGGGGTCCAAGAGACCCAGTACTTC.

CDR3 nucleotides: TGTGCCAGCAGTACAGCTAACTATGGCTACACCTTC. Translated, it gives CASSTANYGYTF. The gene calls are TRBV28 and TRBJ1-2; D gene uncertain. The germline V and J ends were trimmed by 5 bases and 0 bases, with 4 bases remaining between them. Germline-derived CDR1 and CDR2 are MDHEN and SYDVKM. The CDR3 covers 12 residues.

CDR3 coding DNA: TGTGCCACCAGCAGGACAGTGAACACTGAAGCTTTCTTT. This codes for CATSRTVNTEAFF. This chain joins TRBV15 and TRBJ1-1, with D possibly matching TRBD1 (5 bases). Germline V gene lookup returns CDR1 LNHNV and CDR2 YYDKDF (reference sequence). CDR3 size: 13 residues. The V gene lost 3 bases and the J gene lost 0 bases, with 5 bases spanning the gap.

The chain employs TRBV11-2 and TRBJ2-4, with D uncertain. Trimming pared 1 base from V and 0 bases from J, leaving 10 bases between. The CDR3 consists of 16 residues. The germline CDR1 and CDR2 sequences are SGHAT and FQNNGV. The CDR3 DNA follows: TGTGCCAGCAGCTTAGTTGGGCCTCTAGCCAAAAACATTCAGTACTTC. Its translation: CASSLVGPLAKNIQYF.

The J gene is TRBJ2-3, the V gene TRBV7-2, with D maybe TRBD2 (5 bases). CDR1 is SGHTA, CDR2 FQGNSA, per germline. This CDR3 region has 14 residues. V gave up 5 bases and J gave up 5 bases, with 14 bases separating them. Here the CDR3 reads CASSLGVGVDTQYF. Written as DNA, the CDR3 is TGTGCCAGCAGCCTCGGGGTTGGGGTAGATACGCAGTATTTT. The full variable domain, in which reference TRBV7-2 and TRBJ2-3 provide the parts outside the CDR3, is GAGVSQSPSNKVTEKGKDVELRCDPISGHTALYWYRQSLGQGLEFLIYFQGNSAPDKSGLPSDRFSAERTGGSVSTLTIQRTQQEDSAVYLCASSLGVGVDTQYFGPGTRLTVL.

This chain uses TRBV29-1 with TRBJ1-4; D uncertain. Germline CDR1 reads SQVTM; CDR2 reads ANQGSEA. This CDR3 has 14 amino acids. V lost 3 bases, J lost 4 bases, and 12 bases lay in between. The CDR3 region has the DNA TGCAGCGTTGAGTTGTGGGGAGGTAATGAAAAACTGTTTTTT. Its translation: CSVELWGGNEKLFF.

The genes are TRBV6-5 and TRBJ2-7, with 11 bases identical to TRBD2. Trimming took 7 bases from V and 1 from J; bases not matched to a gene: 3. The length of the CDR3 is 14 residues. Germline-derived CDR1 and CDR2 are MNHEY and SVGAGI. CDR3 loop: CASNLAGGSYEQYF. CDR3 bases: TGTGCCAGCAATTTAGCGGGGGGGTCCTACGAGCAGTACTTC.

The CDR3, as DNA: TGTGCCAGCAGCCTGAGCGGGCTTGGCGGGGGGCAAGAGACCCAGTACTTC. Its translation is CASSLSGLGGGQETQYF. The chain employs TRBV4-2 and TRBJ2-5, with TRBD2 identical over 8 bases. Germline V gives CDR1 LGHNA, CDR2 YNFKEQ. With 4 bases clipped from V and 2 bases from J, the junction kept 12 bases outside the gene matches. This CDR3 contains 17 residues.